This TCR beta chain was captured in a study of PD-1 blockade in classical Hodgkin lymphoma. General study points: Baseline diversity in complete responders resembled that of newly diagnosed patients.

In germline, CDR1 is SGHRS, CDR2 YFSETQ. Trimming left V 2 bases short and J 2 bases short, with 5 bases between. The CDR3 loop spans 12 amino acids. After autologous stem cell transplantation all patients relapsed, and prior brentuximab vedotin exposure differed between cohorts. By magnetic negative selection, CD4+ T cells were purified from thawed PBMCs. Repertoires were generated with immunoSEQ multiplex PCR, while TCRdb's copy carries only in-frame clones and drops some. The sample carries approximately 4,200 clones, roughly 90% recorded once. Details on this clone: Its antigen is unidentified.

V gene TRBV5-1 combines with J gene TRBJ2-7; perhaps TRBD2 as D (5 bases). The receptor was derived from a human donor with classical Hodgkin lymphoma. The sequences come from CD4+ T cells from blood, collected at baseline. This chain's CDR3 is CASSFGTYEQYF. The CDR3 coding sequence is TGCGCCAGCAGCTTCGGGACCTACGAGCAGTACTTC. Using reference TRBV5-1 and TRBJ2-7 for the parts outside the CDR3, the full variable domain is KAGVTQTPRYLIKTRGQQVTLSCSPISGHRSVSWYQQTPGQGLQFLFEYFSETQRNKGNFPGRFSGRQFSNSRSEMNVSTLELGDSALYLCASSFGTYEQYFGPGTRLTVT.